This note documents a single T cell receptor (beta chain) sequence. The CDR3 extends over 15 amino acids. The V and J ends lost 2 bases and 1 base, in that order; junction bases with no gene match: 4. Germline V gene sequence: CDR1 MNHEY, CDR2 SVGAGI. The method was immunoSEQ multiplex PCR; TCRdb's version includes in-frame clones alone and lacks a portion of them. The sample records about 170,000 clones, over 85% being singletons. The sample is drawn from a study of T cell responses to AZD1222 COVID-19 vaccine. This specimen was peripheral blood, taken on day 0 of AZD1222 vaccination. This receptor was identified in an adult in good health. The chain combines TRBV6-5 with TRBJ1-1, with 7 bases aligning to TRBD1. CDR3 region: CASSYAGQRNTEAFF. The CDR3 nucleotides are TGTGCCAGCAGTTACGCGGGACAGCGGAACACTGAAGCTTTCTTT.